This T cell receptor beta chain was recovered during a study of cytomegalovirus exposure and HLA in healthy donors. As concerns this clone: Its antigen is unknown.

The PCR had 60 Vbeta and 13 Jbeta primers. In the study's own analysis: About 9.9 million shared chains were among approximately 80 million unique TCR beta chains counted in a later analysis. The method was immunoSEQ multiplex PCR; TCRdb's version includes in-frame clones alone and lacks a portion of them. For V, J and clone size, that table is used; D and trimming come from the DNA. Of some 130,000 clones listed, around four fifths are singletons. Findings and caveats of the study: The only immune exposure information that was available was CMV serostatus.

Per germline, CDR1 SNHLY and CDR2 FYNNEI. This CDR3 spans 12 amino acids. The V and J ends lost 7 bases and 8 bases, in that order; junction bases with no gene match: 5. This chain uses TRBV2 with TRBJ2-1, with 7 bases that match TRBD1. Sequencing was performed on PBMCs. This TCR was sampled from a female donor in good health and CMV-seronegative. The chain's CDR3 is CASIHQGDEQFF. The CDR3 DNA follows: TGTGCCAGCATCCATCAGGGGGATGAGCAGTTCTTC.